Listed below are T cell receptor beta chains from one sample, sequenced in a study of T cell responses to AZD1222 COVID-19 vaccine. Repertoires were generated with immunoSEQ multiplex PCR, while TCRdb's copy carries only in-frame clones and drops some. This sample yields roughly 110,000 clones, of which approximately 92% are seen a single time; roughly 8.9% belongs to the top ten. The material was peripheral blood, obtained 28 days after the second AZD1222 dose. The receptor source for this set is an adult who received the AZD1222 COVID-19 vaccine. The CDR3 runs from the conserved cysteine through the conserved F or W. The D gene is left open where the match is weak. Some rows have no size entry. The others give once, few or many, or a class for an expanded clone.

TGTGCCAGCAGCCAAGTCCAGGGGGCAGCTTATGGCTACACCTTC CASSQVQGAAYGYTF TRBJ1-2 15 NA TRBD1 TRBV3-1/TRBV3-2
TGTGCCAGCAGCCCCCTAGCGGGGGGGGGCACAGATACGCAGTATTTT CASSPLAGGGTDTQYF TRBJ2-3 16 NA TRBD2 TRBV7-8
TGCGCCAGCAGCTTTCTACAGGGGAGCTCCTATAATTCACCCCTCCACTTT CASSFLQGSSYNSPLHF TRBJ1-6 17 NA TRBD1 TRBV5-1
TGTGCCAGTAGTAAGGGACAGACCTTCGTTCAGCCCCAGCATTTT CASSKGQTFVQPQHF TRBJ1-5 15 few TRBD1 TRBV19
TGTGCCAGCACCTTAAGGGGGAGGTATACTGAAGCTTTCTTT CASTLRGRYTEAFF TRBJ1-1 14 once NA TRBV27
TGTGCCAGTGGCTCGGGACAGGGCCAACATCTTAACTATGGCTACACCTTC CASGSGQGQHLNYGYTF TRBJ1-2 17 NA TRBD1 TRBV19
TGTGCCAGCAGCGTAGCATCCGACCGGTACACTGAAGCTTTCTTT CASSVASDRYTEAFF TRBJ1-1 15 NA NA TRBV9
TGTGCCAAAATTCGGGACGGCGGGATAGGCGCTTTCTTT CAKIRDGGIGAFF TRBJ1-1 13 few NA TRBV21-1
TGTGCCAGCAGTGATGGGACTAGCAACAGTCAGGACTTC CASSDGTSNSQDF TRBJ2-5 13 NA TRBD2 TRBV2
TGTGCCAGCAGCTTAGGTGCAAGAAATTCACCCCTCCACTTT CASSLGARNSPLHF TRBJ1-6 14 once NA TRBV11-2
TGTGCCAGCAGCGTAACGTCACAGGGTCCGGGACTAGCGGGAGGGCCAAATACGCAGTATTTT CASSVTSQGPGLAGGPNTQYF TRBJ2-3 21 NA TRBD2 TRBV9
TGTGCCAGCAGCCCCGTAGCAGGGGGAGGAGAGACCCAGTACTTC CASSPVAGGGETQYF TRBJ2-5 15 few NA TRBV3-1/TRBV3-2
TGCGCCAGCAGCCCCGGGACAGGGGGGATATCAGAGACCCAGTACTTC CASSPGTGGISETQYF TRBJ2-5 16 once TRBD1 TRBV5-1
TGTGCCTGGAGTGAGATGGGGGGTTATGGCTACACCTTC CAWSEMGGYGYTF TRBJ1-2 13 NA NA TRBV30
TGTGCCAGCGGGTCGGGCACTGAAGCTTTCTTT CASGSGTEAFF TRBJ1-1 11 few NA TRBV2
TGTGCCAGCAGTTGGGGGACAAATAACTACGAGCAGTACTTC CASSWGTNNYEQYF TRBJ2-7 14 NA NA TRBV6-5
TGTGCCAGCAGCCAAGAGTCCGGGACCGGGGAGCTGTTTTTT CASSQESGTGELFF TRBJ2-2 14 NA NA TRBV3-1/TRBV3-2
TGTGCCAGCAGCCCGATGCGTAATATAGGTCGGGATCAGCCCCAGCATTTT CASSPMRNIGRDQPQHF TRBJ1-5 17 NA NA TRBV6-2/TRBV6-3
TGTGCCAGTAAACCTGGGGGAGTCGCGAACACCGGGGAGCTGTTTTTT CASKPGGVANTGELFF TRBJ2-2 16 NA NA TRBV19
TGTGCCAGCAGCTTGGGCGGGACAGGGGGCCGGAGGCCCCAGCATTTT CASSLGGTGGRRPQHF TRBJ1-5 16 NA TRBD1 TRBV5-8
TGTGCCAGCAGCCAGGCAGCGGGAAAACTGTTTTTT CASSQAAGKLFF TRBJ1-4 12 NA NA TRBV7-9
TGTGCCACTTCGGACGGACAGGGCAATGAAGCTTTCTTT CATSDGQGNEAFF TRBJ1-1 13 NA TRBD1 TRBV7-3
TGCGCCAGCAGCTTAACACAGGGGGAGAACACTGAAGCTTTCTTT CASSLTQGENTEAFF TRBJ1-1 15 NA TRBD1 TRBV4-1
TGTGCCAGCAGCTCCTACGGGAGAACCTACGAGCAGTACTTC CASSSYGRTYEQYF TRBJ2-7 14 NA NA TRBV7-2
TGTGCCAGCAGTTTCTCCCCGGGGGCTAGCACAGATACGCAGTATTTT CASSFSPGASTDTQYF TRBJ2-3 16 once NA TRBV28
TGTGCCAGTAGTATGGGGGTAAGCACAGATACGCAGTATTTT CASSMGVSTDTQYF TRBJ2-3 14 NA NA TRBV19
TGTGCCAGCAGCCTGCAGGCCCGGGCGGGGGGAAACACCATATATTTT CASSLQARAGGNTIYF TRBJ1-3 16 NA NA TRBV7-2
TGTGCCAGTAAAAGACTAGCGGGGTCCTACGAGCAGTACTTC CASKRLAGSYEQYF TRBJ2-7 14 NA TRBD2 TRBV19
TGCAGTGCTAGTGTTACTAGCGGGTCCGATACGCAGTATTTT CSASVTSGSDTQYF TRBJ2-3 14 NA TRBD2 TRBV20-1
TGTGCCAGCAGCGTAGACCCTAGCGGGAATGTTCAAGAGACCCAGTACTTC CASSVDPSGNVQETQYF TRBJ2-5 17 once TRBD2 TRBV9
TGTGCCAGCAGCTCCCGGGACGGCATCAATCAGCCCCAGCATTTT CASSSRDGINQPQHF TRBJ1-5 15 NA NA TRBV7-8
TGTGCCATATCCCCGGGCCCTACAAAGGGCAATCAGCCCCAGCATTTT CAISPGPTKGNQPQHF TRBJ1-5 16 NA NA TRBV28
TGTGCCAGCAGCCAAGCCGTAGCTAGCGGAACTAACAAAAACATTCAGTACTTC CASSQAVASGTNKNIQYF TRBJ2-4 18 NA TRBD2 TRBV4-2
TGTGCCAGCAGCTTTGATATTGGGGAGACCCAGTACTTC CASSFDIGETQYF TRBJ2-5 13 NA NA TRBV7-3
TGCGCCAGCGGGACCGCGAATAATTCACCCCTCCACTTT CASGTANNSPLHF TRBJ1-6 13 NA NA TRBV23-1
TGTGCCAGCAGCAGGGACACTGCGAATGAGCAGTTCTTC CASSRDTANEQFF TRBJ2-1 13 NA NA TRBV6-5
TGTGCCAGCAGCTTGGCTGCGGGAGGGGGATTCTATGGCTACACCTTC CASSLAAGGGFYGYTF TRBJ1-2 16 once NA TRBV5-8
TGTGCCAGCAGTATTGACCGATTCACTGAAGCTTTCTTT CASSIDRFTEAFF TRBJ1-1 13 NA NA TRBV6-5
TGTGCCAGCGCCGGCGGCCTGAACACTGAAGCTTTCTTT CASAGGLNTEAFF TRBJ1-1 13 NA NA TRBV28
TGTGCCAGCAGAAAACCGGGACAGGACACTGAAGCTTTCTTT CASRKPGQDTEAFF TRBJ1-1 14 once TRBD1 TRBV5-4
TGTGCCAGTAGTATATTAGGCCAGGACACCGGGGAGCTGTTTTTT CASSILGQDTGELFF TRBJ2-2 15 NA NA TRBV19
TGTGCCAGCGCTAGCTACGAGCAGTACTTC CASASYEQYF TRBJ2-7 10 NA NA TRBV2
TGTGCCAGCAGTCCCCCGGGGAGCACAGATACGCAGTATTTT CASSPPGSTDTQYF TRBJ2-3 14 NA NA TRBV28
TGTGCCAGCAGTTTGAGGCAGTTACTCTATGGCTACACCTTC CASSLRQLLYGYTF TRBJ1-2 14 NA NA TRBV28
TGCGCCAGCAGCTTACAGGGGGCCGACACCGGGGAGCTGTTTTTT CASSLQGADTGELFF TRBJ2-2 15 NA TRBD1 TRBV5-1
TGTGCCTGGAGTAACAGTTTAGGAAACACCATATATTTT CAWSNSLGNTIYF TRBJ1-3 13 once NA TRBV30